The rows below give T cell receptor beta chains drawn from one sample of a study of Ad26.COV2.S vaccination and SARS-CoV-2 variants. Sequencing was performed with immunoSEQ multiplex PCR; in TCRdb, only in-frame clones are kept and a portion is missing. This repertoire shows about 350,000 clones, 80% to 90% found once; its top ten account for approximately 5%. The sample here was peripheral blood, taken in a trial of Ad26.COV2.S vaccine versus placebo. These receptors were taken from a person between 18 and 59 years old who received the Ad26.COV2.S COVID-19 vaccine or a placebo. Both conserved end residues are part of each CDR3. Fields, in order: clone size, D gene, V gene, J gene, CDR3 length, CDR3 DNA, CDR3 protein. A D gene is named only where the DNA matches it firmly. Rows give clone size only sometimes, using once, few, many, or a class for an expanded clone.

clone_size: NA
d_call: NA
v_call: TRBV12-3/TRBV12-4
j_call: TRBJ2-1
cdr3_length: 12
cdr3_nt: TGTGCCAGCAGTTTATTGGACGATGAGCAGTTCTTC
cdr3_aa: CASSLLDDEQFF

clone_size: NA
d_call: TRBD2
v_call: TRBV6-1
j_call: TRBJ2-1
cdr3_length: 19
cdr3_nt: TGTGCCAGCAGTGCTTTGTGGCTAGCGGGAGCTGGATCCTACAATGAGCAGTTCTTC
cdr3_aa: CASSALWLAGAGSYNEQFF

clone_size: NA
d_call: NA
v_call: TRBV28
j_call: TRBJ2-7
cdr3_length: 15
cdr3_nt: TGTGCCAGCAGTCCCCGACACCTACTCTCCTACGAGCAGTACTTC
cdr3_aa: CASSPRHLLSYEQYF

clone_size: NA
d_call: TRBD2
v_call: TRBV6-1
j_call: TRBJ2-1
cdr3_length: 13
cdr3_nt: TGTGCCAGCAGTGATGGCGGGGGCAATGAGCAGTTCTTC
cdr3_aa: CASSDGGGNEQFF

clone_size: NA
d_call: TRBD1
v_call: TRBV9
j_call: TRBJ2-6
cdr3_length: 17
cdr3_nt: TGTGCCAGCTCCATTGACAGGGTAAAAGCTGGGGCCAACGTCCTGACTTTC
cdr3_aa: CASSIDRVKAGANVLTF

clone_size: NA
d_call: NA
v_call: TRBV11-2
j_call: TRBJ2-3
cdr3_length: 18
cdr3_nt: TGTGCCAGCAGCTTAGGATCGGGGGCTGGATTCAGCACAGATACGCAGTATTTT
cdr3_aa: CASSLGSGAGFSTDTQYF

clone_size: NA
d_call: TRBD2
v_call: TRBV3-1/TRBV3-2
j_call: TRBJ2-3
cdr3_length: 16
cdr3_nt: TGTGCCAGCAGCCAAGGGACTAGCGGGAGCGGAGATACGCAGTATTTT
cdr3_aa: CASSQGTSGSGDTQYF

clone_size: NA
d_call: NA
v_call: TRBV7-9
j_call: TRBJ1-1
cdr3_length: 15
cdr3_nt: TGTGCCAGCAGTCATAAGGGGTTGGGAAACACTGAAGCTTTCTTT
cdr3_aa: CASSHKGLGNTEAFF

clone_size: NA
d_call: NA
v_call: TRBV6-5
j_call: TRBJ1-4
cdr3_length: 14
cdr3_nt: TGTGCCAGCAGTCCGAGTTGGACTAATGAAAAACTGTTTTTT
cdr3_aa: CASSPSWTNEKLFF

clone_size: NA
d_call: NA
v_call: TRBV3-1/TRBV3-2
j_call: TRBJ1-2
cdr3_length: 12
cdr3_nt: TGTGCCAGCAGTATGGGGACCTATGGCTACACCTTC
cdr3_aa: CASSMGTYGYTF

clone_size: NA
d_call: NA
v_call: TRBV6-5
j_call: TRBJ1-1
cdr3_length: 12
cdr3_nt: TGTGCCAGCATTTGGGGGAACACTGAAGCTTTCTTT
cdr3_aa: CASIWGNTEAFF

clone_size: NA
d_call: NA
v_call: TRBV3-1/TRBV3-2
j_call: TRBJ2-7
cdr3_length: 13
cdr3_nt: TGTGCCAGCAGCCTTTTAGGGGGTTACGAGCAGTACTTC
cdr3_aa: CASSLLGGYEQYF

clone_size: NA
d_call: NA
v_call: TRBV10-3
j_call: TRBJ1-5
cdr3_length: 20
cdr3_nt: TGTGCCATCAGTGAGTCGATCCAGGGGCGAACGGCCACAATCAATCAGCCCCAGCATTTT
cdr3_aa: CAISESIQGRTATINQPQHF

clone_size: NA
d_call: TRBD2
v_call: TRBV18
j_call: TRBJ2-1
cdr3_length: 16
cdr3_nt: TGTGCCAGCTCGCCGACTAGCGGGAGAAGCTGGAATGAGCAGTTCTTC
cdr3_aa: CASSPTSGRSWNEQFF

clone_size: NA
d_call: NA
v_call: TRBV24-1
j_call: TRBJ2-3
cdr3_length: 14
cdr3_nt: TGTGCCACCAGTGAGACTCTCGGCACAGATACGCAGTATTTT
cdr3_aa: CATSETLGTDTQYF

clone_size: once
d_call: NA
v_call: TRBV6-2/TRBV6-3
j_call: TRBJ2-7
cdr3_length: 15
cdr3_nt: TGTGCCAGCAGTTACTCGATCGGGGGCCAGGGCGAGCAGTACTTC
cdr3_aa: CASSYSIGGQGEQYF

clone_size: NA
d_call: NA
v_call: TRBV6-5
j_call: TRBJ1-1
cdr3_length: 12
cdr3_nt: TGTGCCAGCAGCAACCCCCTCACTGAAGCTTTCTTT
cdr3_aa: CASSNPLTEAFF